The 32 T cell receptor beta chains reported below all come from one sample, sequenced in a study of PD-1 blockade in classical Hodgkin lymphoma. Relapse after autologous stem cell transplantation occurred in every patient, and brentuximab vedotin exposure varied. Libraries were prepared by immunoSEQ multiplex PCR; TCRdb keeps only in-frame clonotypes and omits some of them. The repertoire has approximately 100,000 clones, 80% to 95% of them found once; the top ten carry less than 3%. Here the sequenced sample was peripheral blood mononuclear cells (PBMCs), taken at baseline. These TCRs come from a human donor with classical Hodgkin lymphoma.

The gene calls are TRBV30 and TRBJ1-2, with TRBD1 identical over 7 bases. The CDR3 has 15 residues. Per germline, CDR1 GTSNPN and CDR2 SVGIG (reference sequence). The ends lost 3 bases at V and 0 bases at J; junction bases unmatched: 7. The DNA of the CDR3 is TGTGCCTGGAGGTACCGGGACAGTACTAACTATGGCTACACCTTC. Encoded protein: CAWRYRDSTNYGYTF.

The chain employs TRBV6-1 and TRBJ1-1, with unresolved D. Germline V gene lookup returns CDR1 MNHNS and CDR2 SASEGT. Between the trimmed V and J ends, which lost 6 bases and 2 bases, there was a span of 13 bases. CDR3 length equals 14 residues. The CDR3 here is CASSHTGGNTEAFF. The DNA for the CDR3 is TGTGCCAGCAGCCACACGGGAGGCAACACTGAAGCTTTCTTT.

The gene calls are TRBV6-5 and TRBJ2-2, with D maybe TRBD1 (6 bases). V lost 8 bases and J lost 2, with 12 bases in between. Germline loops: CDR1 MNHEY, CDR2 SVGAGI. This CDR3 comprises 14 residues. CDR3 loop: CASGRTANTGELFF. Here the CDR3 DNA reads TGTGCCAGCGGCAGGACAGCAAACACCGGGGAGCTGTTTTTT.

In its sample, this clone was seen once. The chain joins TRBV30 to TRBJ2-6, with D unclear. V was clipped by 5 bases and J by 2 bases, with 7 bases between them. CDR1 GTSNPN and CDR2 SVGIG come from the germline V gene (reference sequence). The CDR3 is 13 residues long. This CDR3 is CAWERAGANVLTF. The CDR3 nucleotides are TGTGCCTGGGAAAGGGCTGGGGCCAACGTCCTGACTTTC.

The CDR3: CAISAGRYPRDEQYF. The CDR3 DNA is TGTGCCATCAGTGCCGGTCGGTACCCGCGGGACGAGCAGTACTTC. This chain joins TRBV10-3 and TRBJ2-7, with a possible D match to TRBD2 (5 bases). Per the germline V gene, CDR1 is ENHRY and CDR2 is SYGVKD. The CDR3 covers 15 residues. Deletions cut 4 bases from V and 5 bases from J, with 18 bases between.

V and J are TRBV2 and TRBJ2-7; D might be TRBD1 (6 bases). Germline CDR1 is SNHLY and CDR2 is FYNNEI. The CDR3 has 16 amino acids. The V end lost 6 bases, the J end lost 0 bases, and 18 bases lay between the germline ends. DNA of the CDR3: TGTGCCAGCAGGCACCCAGACAGGACGCTCTCCTACGAGCAGTACTTC. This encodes CASRHPDRTLSYEQYF.

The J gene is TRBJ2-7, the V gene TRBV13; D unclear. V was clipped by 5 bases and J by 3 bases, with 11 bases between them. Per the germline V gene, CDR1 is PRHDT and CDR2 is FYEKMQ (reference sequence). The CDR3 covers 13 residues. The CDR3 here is CASSGRPDYEQYF. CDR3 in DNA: TGTGCCAGCAGCGGGCGCCCTGACTACGAGCAGTACTTC.

CDR3 nucleotides: TGTGCCAGCAGTCCATGGACTAGCGGGAGTAGCGAGCAGTACTTC. It encodes CASSPWTSGSSEQYF. This chain links TRBV7-2 with TRBJ2-7, with 13 bases identical to TRBD2. There are 15 residues in the CDR3. The V gene's germline CDR1 is SGHTA and CDR2 FQGNSA. V lost 6 bases to trimming and J lost 6 bases; unmatched junction nucleotides: 8.

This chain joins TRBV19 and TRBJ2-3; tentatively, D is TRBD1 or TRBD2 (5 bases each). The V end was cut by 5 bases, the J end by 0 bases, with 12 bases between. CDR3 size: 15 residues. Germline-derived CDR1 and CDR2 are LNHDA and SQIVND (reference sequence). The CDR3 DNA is TGTGCCAGTAGTGATGGGACGATGAGCACAGATACGCAGTATTTT. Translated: CASSDGTMSTDTQYF.

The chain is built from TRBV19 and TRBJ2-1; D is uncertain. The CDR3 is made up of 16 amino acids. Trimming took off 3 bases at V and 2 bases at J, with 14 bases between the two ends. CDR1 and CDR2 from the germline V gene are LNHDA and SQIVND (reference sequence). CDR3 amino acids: CASSIRRATTYNEQFF. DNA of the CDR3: TGTGCCAGTAGTATTCGTCGCGCGACCACCTACAATGAGCAGTTCTTC.

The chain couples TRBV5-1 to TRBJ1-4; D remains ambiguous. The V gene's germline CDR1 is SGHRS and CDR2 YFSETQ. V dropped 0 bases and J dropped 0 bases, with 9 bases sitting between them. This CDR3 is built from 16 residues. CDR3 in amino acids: CASSLGAAATNEKLFF. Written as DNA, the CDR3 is TGCGCCAGCAGCTTGGGTGCGGCGGCAACTAATGAAAAACTGTTTTTT.

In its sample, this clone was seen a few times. CDR3 nucleotide sequence: TGTGCCAGTATAGCGGGAGAGGTCACCGGGGAGCTGTTTTTT. Protein sequence: CASIAGEVTGELFF. The rearrangement links TRBV19 to TRBJ2-2, with 9 bases that match TRBD2. The V segment lost 7 bases and the J segment 4 bases; nucleotides outside the gene matches: 4. The CDR3 contains 14 residues. Germline V gene sequence: CDR1 LNHDA, CDR2 SQIVND (reference sequence). Full variable domain (missing parts from reference TRBV19 and TRBJ2-2): DGGITQSPKYLFRKEGQNVTLSCEQNLNHDAMYWYRQDPGQGLRLIYYSQIVNDFQKGDIAEGYSVSREKKESFPLTVTSAQKNPTAFYLCASIAGEVTGELFFGEGSRLTVL.

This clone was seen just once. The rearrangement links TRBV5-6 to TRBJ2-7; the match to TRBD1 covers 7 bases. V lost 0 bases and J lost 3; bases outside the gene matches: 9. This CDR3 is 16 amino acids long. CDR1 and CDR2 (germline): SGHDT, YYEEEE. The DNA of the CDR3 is TGTGCCAGCAGCTTGGGGGCAGGGGGTGGTAGCTACGAGCAGTACTTC. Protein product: CASSLGAGGGSYEQYF.

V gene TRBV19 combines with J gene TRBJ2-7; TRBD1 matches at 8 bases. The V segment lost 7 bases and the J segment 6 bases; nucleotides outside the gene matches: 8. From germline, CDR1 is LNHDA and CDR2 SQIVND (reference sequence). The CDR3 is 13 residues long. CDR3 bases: TGTGCCAGTAATAGACAGGGGACGGGCGAGCAGTACTTC. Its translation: CASNRQGTGEQYF.

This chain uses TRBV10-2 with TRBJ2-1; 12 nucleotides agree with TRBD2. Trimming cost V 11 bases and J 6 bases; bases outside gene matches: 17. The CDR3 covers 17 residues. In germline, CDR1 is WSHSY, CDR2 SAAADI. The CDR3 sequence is CALSRSSGRASLNEQFF. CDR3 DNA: TGCGCCCTTAGCCGTTCTAGCGGGAGGGCCTCCCTCAATGAGCAGTTCTTC.

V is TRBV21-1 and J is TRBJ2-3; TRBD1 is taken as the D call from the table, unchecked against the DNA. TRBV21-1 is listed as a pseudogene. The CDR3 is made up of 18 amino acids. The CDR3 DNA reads TGTGCCAGCCCCCGCGGGGCCCGGACAGGGACTGGAACAGATACGCAGTATTTT. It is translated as CASPRGARTGTGTDTQYF.

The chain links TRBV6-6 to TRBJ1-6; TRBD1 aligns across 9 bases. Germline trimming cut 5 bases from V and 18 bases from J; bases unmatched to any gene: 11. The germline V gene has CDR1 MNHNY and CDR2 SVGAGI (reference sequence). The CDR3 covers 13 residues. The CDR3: CASSGRDRDRGHF. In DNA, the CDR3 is TGTGCCAGCAGTGGCCGGGACAGGGACCGGGGCCACTTT.

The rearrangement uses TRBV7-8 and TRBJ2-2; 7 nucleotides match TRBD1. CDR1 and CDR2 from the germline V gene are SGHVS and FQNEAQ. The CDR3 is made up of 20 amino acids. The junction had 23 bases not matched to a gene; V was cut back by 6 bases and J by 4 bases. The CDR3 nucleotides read TGTGCCAGCAGGCCCCGCCGGGACAGTTCCGTGCGTGGGGCCACCGGGGAGCTGTTTTTT. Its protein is CASRPRRDSSVRGATGELFF.

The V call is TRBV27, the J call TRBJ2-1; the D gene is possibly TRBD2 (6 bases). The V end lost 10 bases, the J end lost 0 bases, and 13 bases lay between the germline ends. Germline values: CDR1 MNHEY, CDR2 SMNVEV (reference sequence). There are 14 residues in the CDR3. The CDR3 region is CATVADNSYNEQFF. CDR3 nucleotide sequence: TGTGCCACTGTAGCGGATAACTCCTACAATGAGCAGTTCTTC.

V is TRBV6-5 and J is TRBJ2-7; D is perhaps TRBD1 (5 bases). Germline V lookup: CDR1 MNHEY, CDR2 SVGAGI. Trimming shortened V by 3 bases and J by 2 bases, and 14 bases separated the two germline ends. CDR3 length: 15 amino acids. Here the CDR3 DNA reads TGTGCCAGCAGTTATGGGCCAGGGATAACCTACGAGCAGTACTTC. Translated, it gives CASSYGPGITYEQYF.

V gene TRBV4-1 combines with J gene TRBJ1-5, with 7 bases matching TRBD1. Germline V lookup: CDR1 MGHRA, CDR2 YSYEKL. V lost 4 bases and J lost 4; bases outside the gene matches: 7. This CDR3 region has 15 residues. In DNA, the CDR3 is TGCGCCAGCAGCCTCAGGGGGGCGCTAAATCAGCCCCAGCATTTT. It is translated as CASSLRGALNQPQHF.

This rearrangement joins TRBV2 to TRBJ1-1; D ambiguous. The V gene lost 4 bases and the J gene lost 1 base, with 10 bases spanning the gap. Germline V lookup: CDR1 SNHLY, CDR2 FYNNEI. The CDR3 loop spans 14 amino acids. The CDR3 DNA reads TGTGCCAGCAGTGGCAGGAGATGGAACACTGAAGCTTTCTTT. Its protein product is CASSGRRWNTEAFF.

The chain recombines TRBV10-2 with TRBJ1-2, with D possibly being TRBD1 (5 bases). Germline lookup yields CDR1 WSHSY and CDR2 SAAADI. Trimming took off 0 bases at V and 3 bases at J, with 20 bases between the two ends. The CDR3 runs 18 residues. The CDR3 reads CASSESTRRTSSHYGYTF. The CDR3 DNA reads TGCGCCAGCAGTGAGTCGACTCGAAGGACAAGCAGTCACTATGGCTACACCTTC.

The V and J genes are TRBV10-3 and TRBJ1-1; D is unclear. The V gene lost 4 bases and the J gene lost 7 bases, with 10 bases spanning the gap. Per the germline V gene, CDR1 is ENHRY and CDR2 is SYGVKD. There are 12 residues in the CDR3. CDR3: CAISVVGIEAFF. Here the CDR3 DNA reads TGTGCCATCAGTGTCGTCGGGATTGAAGCTTTCTTT.

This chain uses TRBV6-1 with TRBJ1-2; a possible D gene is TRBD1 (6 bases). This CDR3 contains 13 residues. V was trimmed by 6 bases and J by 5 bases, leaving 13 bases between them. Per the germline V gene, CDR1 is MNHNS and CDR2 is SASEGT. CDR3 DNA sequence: TGTGCCAGCAGCCCCGGGGGCGGTTATGGCTACACCTTC. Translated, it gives CASSPGGGYGYTF.

In DNA form, the CDR3 reads TGTGCCAGCAGCCATGGCACTCTGGTCTACGAGCAGTACTTC. Its protein is CASSHGTLVYEQYF. J is TRBJ2-7 and V is TRBV5-6, with D unclear. Germline lookup yields CDR1 SGHDT and CDR2 YYEEEE. Trimming took off 4 bases at V and 3 bases at J, with 14 bases between the two ends. This CDR3 comprises 14 residues.

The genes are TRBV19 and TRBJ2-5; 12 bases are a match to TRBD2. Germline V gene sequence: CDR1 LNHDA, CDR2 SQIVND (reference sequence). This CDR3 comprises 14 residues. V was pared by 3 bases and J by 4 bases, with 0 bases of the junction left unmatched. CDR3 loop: CASSMGLAGETQYF. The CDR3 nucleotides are TGTGCCAGTAGTATGGGACTAGCGGGAGAGACCCAGTACTTC. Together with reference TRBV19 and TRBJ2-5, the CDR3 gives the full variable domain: DGGITQSPKYLFRKEGQNVTLSCEQNLNHDAMYWYRQDPGQGLRLIYYSQIVNDFQKGDIAEGYSVSREKKESFPLTVTSAQKNPTAFYLCASSMGLAGETQYFGPGTRLLVL.

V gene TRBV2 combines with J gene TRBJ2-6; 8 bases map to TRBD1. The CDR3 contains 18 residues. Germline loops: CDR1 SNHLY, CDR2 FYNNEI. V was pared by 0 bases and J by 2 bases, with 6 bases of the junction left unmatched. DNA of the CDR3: TGTGCCAGCAGTGAAGCGCTTCAGGGGGCGACTGGGGCCAACGTCCTGACTTTC. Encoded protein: CASSEALQGATGANVLTF.

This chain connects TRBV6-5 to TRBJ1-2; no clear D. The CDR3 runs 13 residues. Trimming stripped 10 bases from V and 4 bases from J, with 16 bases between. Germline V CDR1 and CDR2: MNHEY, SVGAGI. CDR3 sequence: CATSDAGFYGYTF. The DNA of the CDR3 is TGTGCCACCTCAGACGCCGGCTTCTATGGCTACACCTTC.

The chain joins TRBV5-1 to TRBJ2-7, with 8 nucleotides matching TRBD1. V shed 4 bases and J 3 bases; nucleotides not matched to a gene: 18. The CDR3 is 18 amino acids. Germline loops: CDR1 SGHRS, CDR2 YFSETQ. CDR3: CASSGRDRLNEGNYEQYF. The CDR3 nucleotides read TGCGCCAGCAGCGGAAGGGACAGGCTTAACGAGGGGAACTACGAGCAGTACTTC.

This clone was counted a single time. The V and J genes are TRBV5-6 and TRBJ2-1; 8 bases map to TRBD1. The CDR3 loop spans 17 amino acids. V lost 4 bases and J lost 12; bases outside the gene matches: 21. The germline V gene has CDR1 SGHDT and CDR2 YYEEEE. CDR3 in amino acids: CASSEDRVSQAPYLQFF. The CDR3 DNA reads TGTGCCAGCAGCGAGGACAGGGTCTCCCAAGCCCCGTACCTGCAGTTCTTC.

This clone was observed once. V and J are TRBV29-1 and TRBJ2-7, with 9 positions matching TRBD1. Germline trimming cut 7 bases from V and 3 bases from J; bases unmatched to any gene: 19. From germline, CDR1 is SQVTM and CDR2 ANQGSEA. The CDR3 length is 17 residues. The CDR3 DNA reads TGCAGCGCGTATCTTAACCCCGGGACAGGGTCCCTCTACGAGCAGTACTTC. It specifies CSAYLNPGTGSLYEQYF.